The T cell receptor beta chain under discussion was sequenced for a study of spatial heterogeneity in lung cancer. The overall study: The follow-up PBMC samples were sequenced whenever they were available. The median time to follow-up was two to three years after resection. For the average unique TCR and UMI combination, more than 9.5 occurrences appeared in raw reads.

Described time point: blood at routine non-recurrence follow-up after resection. Whole RNA, isolated from tumor, nontumor lung or frozen PBMC, was sequenced without prior sorting. Each CDR3 protein gets one entry after TCRdb re-called the 5' RACE reads with MiXCR. This table holds tens of thousands of distinct CDR3 sequences, just under 20% found once. This clonotype was counted a few times. The CDR3 is 9 residues long. Germline V gene data show CDR1 as LGHDT and CDR2 as YNNKEL (reference sequence). V was pared by 8 bases and J by 10 bases, with 3 bases between. This clonotype was obtained from a male donor with early-stage non-small cell lung cancer. The V call is TRBV3-1, the J call TRBJ1-6; D call uncertain. This material consisted of PBMCs, taken at follow-up. CDR3 sequence reads: CASGSPLHF. The CDR3, as DNA: TGTGCCAGCGGGTCACCCCTCCACTTT.